This paragraph reports one T cell receptor beta chain. Its specificity is unknown. The record originates from a study of T cells after yellow fever vaccination. Regarding the study as a whole: The study noted that FACS-sorted repertoires could contain abundant clonotypes contaminating from the bulk population.

This CDR3 spans 16 amino acids. The V end lost 0 bases, the J end lost 1 base, and 10 bases lay between the germline ends. Germline-derived CDR1 and CDR2 are MNHEY and SVGAGI. TCRdb reprocessed the 5' RACE reads via MiXCR and lists one record per CDR3 protein. In the table there are about 58,000 distinct CDR3 sequences, approximately 7% of which are singletons. Sequencing was performed on CD8+ T cells sorted from PBMCs, taken on the day of the first yellow fever vaccination. The chain uses TRBV6-5 and TRBJ1-5; weak D call: TRBD1 (5 bases). This clonotype was obtained from a man aged 18 to 30 who received the YFV17D yellow fever vaccine. The CDR3 region has the DNA TGTGCCAGCAGTTACTCCTTACAGGACAGCAATCAGCCCCAGCATTTT. This codes for CASSYSLQDSNQPQHF.